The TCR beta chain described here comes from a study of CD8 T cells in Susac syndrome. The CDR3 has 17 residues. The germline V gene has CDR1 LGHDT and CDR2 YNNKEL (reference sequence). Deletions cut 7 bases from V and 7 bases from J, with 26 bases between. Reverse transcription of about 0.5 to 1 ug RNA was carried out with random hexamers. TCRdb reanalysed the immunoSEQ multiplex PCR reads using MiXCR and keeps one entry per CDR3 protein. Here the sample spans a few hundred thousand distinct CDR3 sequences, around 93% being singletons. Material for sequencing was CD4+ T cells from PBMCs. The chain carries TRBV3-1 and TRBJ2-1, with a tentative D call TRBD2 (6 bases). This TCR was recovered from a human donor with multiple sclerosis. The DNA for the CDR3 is TGTGCCAGCACCTCTTCTGCCGGGCCTAGGAGGGTAAATGAGCAGTTCTTC. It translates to CASTSSAGPRRVNEQFF.